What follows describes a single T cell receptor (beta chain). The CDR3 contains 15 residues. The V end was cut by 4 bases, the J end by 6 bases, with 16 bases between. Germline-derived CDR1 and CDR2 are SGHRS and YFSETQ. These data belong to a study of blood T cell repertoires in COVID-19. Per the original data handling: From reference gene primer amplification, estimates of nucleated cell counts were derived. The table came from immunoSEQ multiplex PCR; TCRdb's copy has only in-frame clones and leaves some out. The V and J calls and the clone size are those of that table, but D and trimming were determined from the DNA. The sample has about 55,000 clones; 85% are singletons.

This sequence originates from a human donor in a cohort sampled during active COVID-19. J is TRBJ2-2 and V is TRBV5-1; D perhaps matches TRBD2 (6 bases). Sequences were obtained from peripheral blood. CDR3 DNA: TGCGCCAGCAGCCAAGGCGGGATTAGCGCCGGGGAGCTGTTTTTT. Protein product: CASSQGGISAGELFF.